Sequencing of this T cell receptor beta chain was carried out in a study of vaccination and CD4 T cells after COVID-19 (dated 2022 in TCRdb). For the wider study: Convalescent patients had a positive SARS-CoV-2 result on nasal swab PCR, and of these patients, nine had mild disease and one had severe disease. The convalescent cohort comprised six males and four females, including two Hispanic individuals, seven Caucasians, two Asians and one multiracial person. Participants received two doses of either the Pfizer-BioNTech BNT162b2 vaccine (n=8) or the Moderna mRNA-1273 vaccine (n=2). Post-COVID blood samples were collected from convalescent patients a median of around 100 days after diagnosis, with a range of about 30 to 161 days. Post-vaccine blood samples were collected a median of around 2.5 months after the second vaccine dose, ranging from about 13 to 241 days. Overlapping spike peptide pools from SARS-CoV-2 and from the common cold coronaviruses HCoV-NL63, HCoV-OC43 and HCoV-229E were used as culture stimuli. Control cultures received a CEFX viral epitope pool as the positive control, an HIV-1 Nef peptide pool as the negative control, or no peptide. In around 10 COVID-19 convalescent patients and a few infection-naive healthy vaccine recipients, researchers compared the spike-specific CD4+ TCR repertoire from before mRNA vaccination with the repertoire from after. Findings and caveats that apply to the study as a whole: Relatively few convalescent patients were included in the study, and early timepoints after natural infection were not analyzed. An increase in the median number of SARS-CoV-2-reactive clonotypes from some 20 after infection to 38 after vaccination was observed, but the change was not found to be significant. In convalescent patients, a median roughly 85% of post-vaccine SARS-CoV-2-reactive clones were detected only after vaccination, and vaccine-specific priming was suggested by this finding. Of the vaccine-specific clones found in convalescent patients, nearly all (304 of 307) were mono-reactive for SARS-CoV-2 spike instead of being cross-reactive with common cold coronaviruses.

As concerns this clonotype: Its antigen is unknown. No much larger clone is present one base from it, and per-base qualities are unavailable.

Receptors were amplified or captured by PCR. At the Johns Hopkins FTIC core, DNA from the cultured CD4+ T cells underwent TCR sequencing with the Oncomine TCR Beta short-read assay. Genomic DNA was extracted from the cultured CD4+ T cells with the QIAamp micro DNA kit. Oncomine TCR Beta libraries made from cultured CD4+ T cells were pooled using unique dual indexes and sequenced on an Illumina iSeq 100. In the source study's methods: Non-productive sequences were removed, and CDR3s that did not start with C, did not end with F or W, or were shorter than 7 amino acids were discarded. The MANAFEST web application was used to identify antigen-specific clonotypes by comparing peptide-stimulated wells against reference wells and other culture wells. Positive clones required FDR below 0.05, an odds ratio above 5, and productive frequency above 0.1% in at least two of three replicate wells. Clonotypes that were significantly expanded in both SARS-CoV-2 spike wells and at least one common cold coronavirus spike condition were defined as cross-reactive. Levenshtein distances (stringdist) and unrooted phylogenetic trees (ape) in R version 3.6.1 were used to assess CDR3 homology. TCRdb cleaned the public reads at Q25 with fastp, built clones with MiXCR and kept in-frame beta chains. One record per CDR3 amino acid sequence lists the most common genes and DNA. What appears here as the V and J calls and clone size reflects TCRdb's work, not the paper's. The sample table contains 15,000 to 18,000 distinct CDR3 sequences; only one count was recorded for roughly 43% of them. The leading ten clones occupy 4.5% to 7% of the sample.

The sample's treatment or condition, from its label and the paper: roughly 10-day PBMC culture with coronavirus spike peptide pools or control peptides (ViraFEST assay). The ViraFEST assay, used in the study, expanded antigen-specific T cells with peptide pools and then identified the expanded clonotypes through TCR sequencing. The convalescent patients' positive SARS-CoV-2 PCR tests fell between March and December 2020, which was before the Alpha, Beta and Delta variants emerged in the United States. Each well held 2 million to 2.5 million PBMCs cultured with approximately 9.1 ug/ml peptide pools in IMDM containing 5% human AB serum and 9.5 to 10 IU/ml IL-2. Half of the culture medium was replaced with fresh IL-2-containing medium on days 3 and 7. CD4+ T cells were isolated after roughly eleven days of culture through negative selection using the EasySep CD4+ T cell isolation kit. Ficoll-Paque Plus gradient centrifugation was used to isolate PBMCs from whole blood, and the isolated PBMCs were then either used fresh or cryopreserved at -140C. Each culture condition was generally run in triplicate wells.

The germline V gene provides CDR1 MNHEY and CDR2 SVGAGI. The CDR3, cysteine through phenylalanine, is 15 amino acids long. Only the CDR3 part of the read is kept: 45 bases, read in frame from the first base. V gives up 0 bases and J gives up 4 bases, and the segment between their germline ends measures 10 bases. The V and J segments used are TRBV6-5 and TRBJ1-3; no confident D gene assignment can be made. This TCR was sampled from a human donor who had recovered from COVID-19. The material was CD4+ T cells from blood, cultured in vitro, obtained before SARS-CoV-2 vaccination. The bases are TGTGCCAGCAGTTACTCGGGTTTGCGGGGAAACACCATATATTTT. Translated, this gives CASSYSGLRGNTIYF.